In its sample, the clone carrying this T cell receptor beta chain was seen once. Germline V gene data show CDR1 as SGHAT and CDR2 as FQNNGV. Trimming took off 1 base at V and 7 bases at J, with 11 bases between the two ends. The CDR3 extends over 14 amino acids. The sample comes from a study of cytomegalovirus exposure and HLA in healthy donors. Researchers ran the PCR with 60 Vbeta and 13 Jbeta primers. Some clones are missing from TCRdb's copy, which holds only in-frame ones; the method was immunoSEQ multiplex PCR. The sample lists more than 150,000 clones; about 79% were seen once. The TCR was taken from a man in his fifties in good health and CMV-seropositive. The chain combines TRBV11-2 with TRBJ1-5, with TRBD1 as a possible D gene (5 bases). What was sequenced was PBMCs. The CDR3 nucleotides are TGTGCCAGCAGCTTAGGACAGCCCGGGCAGCCCCAGCATTTT. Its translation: CASSLGQPGQPQHF.